Given below is one T cell receptor beta chain in context. These data originate in a study of blood T cell repertoires in COVID-19. About the research overall: Whether acute or convalescent, the COVID-19 samples came from the United States, Italy and Spain.

Here immunoSEQ multiplex PCR was the method, and the copy in TCRdb shows in-frame clones only, minus some. The sample has under 150,000 clones, 85% to 90% seen once. V gave up 2 bases and J gave up 5 bases, with 18 bases separating them. Per the germline V gene, CDR1 is LGHDT and CDR2 is YNNKEL (reference sequence). The CDR3 is 16 residues long. The TCR sequence derives from a man between 45 and 60 years old with active or convalescent COVID-19. Sample: peripheral blood. The chain carries TRBV3-1 (or the pseudogene TRBV3-2) and TRBJ2-5, with a tentative D call TRBD2 (6 bases). The CDR3 reads CASSQRVVSGYETQYF. DNA for the CDR3: TGTGCCAGCAGCCAACGTGTCGTAAGCGGGTACGAGACCCAGTACTTC.